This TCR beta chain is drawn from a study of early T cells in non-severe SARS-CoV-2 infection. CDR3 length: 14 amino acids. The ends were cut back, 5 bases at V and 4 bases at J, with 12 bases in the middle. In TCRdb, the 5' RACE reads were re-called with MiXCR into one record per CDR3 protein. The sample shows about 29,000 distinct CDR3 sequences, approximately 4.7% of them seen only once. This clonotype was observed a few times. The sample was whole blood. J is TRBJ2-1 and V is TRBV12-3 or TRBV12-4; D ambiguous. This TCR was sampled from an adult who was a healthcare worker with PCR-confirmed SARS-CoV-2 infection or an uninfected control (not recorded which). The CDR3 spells CASSPTTLYNEQFF. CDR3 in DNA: TGTGCCAGCAGTCCGACGACATTGTACAATGAGCAGTTCTTC.